In its sample, the clone carrying this T cell receptor (beta chain) was seen once. As yet, its antigen is unknown. This entry is derived from a study of T-cell memory formation after mild COVID-19. The study, taken as a whole, reports: The study detected some responding clones in pre-infection memory, suggesting cross-reactive memory joined.

MiXCR, run by TCRdb on the 5' RACE reads, gives a single entry per CDR3 protein. The table includes 150,000 to 200,000 distinct CDR3 sequences, 15% to 20% detected once. The CDR3 extends over 15 amino acids. The junction had 8 bases not matched to a gene; V was cut back by 4 bases and J by 5 bases. The germline V gene has CDR1 WSHSY and CDR2 SAAADI. The specimen sequenced was PBMCs or a T cell subset sorted from them (not recorded which). The source of this sequence is an adult woman who had mild COVID-19 (a few samples of this study predate the infection). Cell type and time point are not known. The chain links TRBV10-2 to TRBJ2-5; TRBD2 agrees at 9 bases. The CDR3 region is CASSGSSGTGETQYF. Written as DNA, the CDR3 is TGCGCCAGCAGTGGCTCTAGCGGGACCGGGGAGACCCAGTACTTC.